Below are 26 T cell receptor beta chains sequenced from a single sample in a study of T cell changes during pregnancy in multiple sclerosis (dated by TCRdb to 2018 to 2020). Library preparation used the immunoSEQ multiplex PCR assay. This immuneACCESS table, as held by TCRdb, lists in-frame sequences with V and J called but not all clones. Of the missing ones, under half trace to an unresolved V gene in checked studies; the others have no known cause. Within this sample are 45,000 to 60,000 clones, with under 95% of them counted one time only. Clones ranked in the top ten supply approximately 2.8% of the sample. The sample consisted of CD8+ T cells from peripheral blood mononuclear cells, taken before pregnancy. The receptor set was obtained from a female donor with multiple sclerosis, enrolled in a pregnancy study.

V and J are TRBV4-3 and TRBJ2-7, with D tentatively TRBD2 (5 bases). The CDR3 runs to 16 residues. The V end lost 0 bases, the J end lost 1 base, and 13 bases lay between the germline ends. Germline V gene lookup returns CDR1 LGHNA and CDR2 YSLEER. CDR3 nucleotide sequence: TGCGCCAGCAGCCAAGATACGGGGTCTGGATCCTACGAGCAGTACTTC. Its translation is CASSQDTGSGSYEQYF.

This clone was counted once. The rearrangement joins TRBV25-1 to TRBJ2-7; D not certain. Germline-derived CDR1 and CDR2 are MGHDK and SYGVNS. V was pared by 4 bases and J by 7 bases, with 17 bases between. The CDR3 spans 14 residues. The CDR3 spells CASSALIKPEEQYF. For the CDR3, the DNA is TGTGCCAGCAGTGCCCTAATCAAGCCGGAGGAGCAGTACTTC.

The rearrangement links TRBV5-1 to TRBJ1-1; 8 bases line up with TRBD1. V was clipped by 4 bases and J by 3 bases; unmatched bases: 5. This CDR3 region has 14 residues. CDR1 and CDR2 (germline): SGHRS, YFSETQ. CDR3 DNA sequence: TGCGCCAGCAGCGAAGGACAGGGTGACACTGAAGCTTTCTTT. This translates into CASSEGQGDTEAFF.

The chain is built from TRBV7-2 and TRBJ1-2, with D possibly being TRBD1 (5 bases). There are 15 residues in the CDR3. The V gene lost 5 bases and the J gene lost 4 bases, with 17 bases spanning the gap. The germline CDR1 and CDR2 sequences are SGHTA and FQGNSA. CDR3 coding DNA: TGTGCCAGCAGCCCCCTCCTGGGGCAGACCTATGGCTACACCTTC. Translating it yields CASSPLLGQTYGYTF.

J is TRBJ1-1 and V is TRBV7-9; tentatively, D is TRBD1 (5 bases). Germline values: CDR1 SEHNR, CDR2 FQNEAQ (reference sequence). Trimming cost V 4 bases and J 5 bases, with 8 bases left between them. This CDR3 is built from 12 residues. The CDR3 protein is CASSSPGTEAFF. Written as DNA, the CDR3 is TGTGCCAGCAGCTCCCCAGGGACTGAAGCTTTCTTT.

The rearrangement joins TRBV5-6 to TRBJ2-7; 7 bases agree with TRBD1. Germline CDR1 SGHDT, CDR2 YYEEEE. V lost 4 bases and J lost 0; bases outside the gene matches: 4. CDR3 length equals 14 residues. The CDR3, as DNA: TGTGCCAGCAGCCCACAGGGGAGCTCCTACGAGCAGTACTTC. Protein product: CASSPQGSSYEQYF.

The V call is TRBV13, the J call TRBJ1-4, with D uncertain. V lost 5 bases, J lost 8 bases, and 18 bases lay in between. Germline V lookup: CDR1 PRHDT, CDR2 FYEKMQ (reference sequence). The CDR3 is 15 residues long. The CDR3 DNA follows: TGTGCCAGCAGCCGTCGCTTGATTAGCGGGGAAAAACTGTTTTTT. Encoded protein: CASSRRLISGEKLFF.

The CDR3 loop reads CASSLGGGLAGLHNEQFF. For the CDR3, the DNA is TGTGCCAGCAGCTTAGGGGGAGGACTAGCGGGGCTACACAATGAGCAGTTCTTC. The chain carries TRBV11-1 and TRBJ2-1; TRBD2 agrees at 12 bases. J gave up 5 bases and V 1 base, and 9 bases lay outside the gene matches. Germline CDR1 is SGHAT and CDR2 is FQDESV (reference sequence). This CDR3 has 18 amino acids. The whole variable domain, filled in from reference TRBV11-1 and TRBJ2-1, reads EAEVAQSPRYKITEKSQAVAFWCDPISGHATLYWYRQILGQGPELLVQFQDESVVDDSQLPKDRFSAERLKGVDSTLKIQPAELGDSAMYLCASSLGGGLAGLHNEQFFGPGTRLTVL.

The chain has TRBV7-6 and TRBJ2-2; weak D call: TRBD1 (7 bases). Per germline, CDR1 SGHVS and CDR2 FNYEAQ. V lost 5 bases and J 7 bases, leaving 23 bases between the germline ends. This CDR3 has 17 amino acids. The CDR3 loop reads CASSPGTALWGDGELFF. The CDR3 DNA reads TGTGCCAGCAGCCCGGGGACAGCCCTATGGGGGGACGGGGAGCTGTTTTTT.

The chain's CDR3 is CASRTGNEKLFF. The CDR3 bases are TGTGCCAGTAGAACCGGGAATGAAAAACTGTTTTTT. This rearrangement joins TRBV19 to TRBJ1-4, with D unresolved. Trimming removed 6 bases from V and 5 bases from J, with 7 bases in between. The CDR3 runs 12 residues. Germline CDR1 reads LNHDA; CDR2 reads SQIVND (reference sequence).

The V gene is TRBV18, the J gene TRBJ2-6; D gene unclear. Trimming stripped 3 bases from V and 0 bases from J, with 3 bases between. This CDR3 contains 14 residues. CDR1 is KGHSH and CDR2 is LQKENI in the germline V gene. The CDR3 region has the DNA TGTGCCAGCTCACCGAGCTCTGGGGCCAACGTCCTGACTTTC. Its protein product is CASSPSSGANVLTF.

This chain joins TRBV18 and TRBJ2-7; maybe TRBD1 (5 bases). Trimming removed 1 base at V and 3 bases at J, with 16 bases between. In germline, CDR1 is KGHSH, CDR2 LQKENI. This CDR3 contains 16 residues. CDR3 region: CASSPLVLGPDYEQYF. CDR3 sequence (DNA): TGTGCCAGCTCACCACTTGTACTGGGGCCGGACTACGAGCAGTACTTC.

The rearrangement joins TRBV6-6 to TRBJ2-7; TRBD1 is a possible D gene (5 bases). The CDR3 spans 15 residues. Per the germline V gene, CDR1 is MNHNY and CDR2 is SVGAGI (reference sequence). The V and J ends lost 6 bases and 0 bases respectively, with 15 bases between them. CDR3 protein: CASSLQGLSSYEQYF. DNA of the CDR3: TGTGCCAGCAGCCTCCAGGGTCTGTCCTCCTACGAGCAGTACTTC.

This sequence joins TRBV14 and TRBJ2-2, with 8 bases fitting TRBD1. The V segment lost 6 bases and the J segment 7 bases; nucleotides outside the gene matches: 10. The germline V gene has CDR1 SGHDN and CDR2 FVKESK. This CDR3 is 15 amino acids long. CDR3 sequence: CASSPSQGAYGELFF. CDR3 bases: TGTGCCAGCAGTCCGAGTCAGGGGGCTTACGGGGAGCTGTTTTTT.

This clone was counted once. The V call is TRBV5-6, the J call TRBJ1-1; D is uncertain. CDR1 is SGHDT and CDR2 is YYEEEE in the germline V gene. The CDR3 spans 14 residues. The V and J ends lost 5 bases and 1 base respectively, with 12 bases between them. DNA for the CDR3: TGTGCCAGCAGATTTGCCGAGGCGAACACTGAAGCTTTCTTT. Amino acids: CASRFAEANTEAFF. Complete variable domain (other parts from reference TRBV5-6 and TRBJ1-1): DAGVTQSPTHLIKTRGQQVTLRCSPKSGHDTVSWYQQALGQGPQFIFQYYEEEERQRGNFPDRFSGHQFPNYSSELNVNALLLGDSALYLCASRFAEANTEAFFGQGTRLTVV.

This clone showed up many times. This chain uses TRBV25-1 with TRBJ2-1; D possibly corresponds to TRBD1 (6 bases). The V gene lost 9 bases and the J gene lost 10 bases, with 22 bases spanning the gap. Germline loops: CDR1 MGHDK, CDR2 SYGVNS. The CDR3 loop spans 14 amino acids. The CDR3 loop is CARGTGTPDSEQFF. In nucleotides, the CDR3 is TGTGCCAGGGGAACCGGGACACCAGACTCGGAGCAGTTCTTC.

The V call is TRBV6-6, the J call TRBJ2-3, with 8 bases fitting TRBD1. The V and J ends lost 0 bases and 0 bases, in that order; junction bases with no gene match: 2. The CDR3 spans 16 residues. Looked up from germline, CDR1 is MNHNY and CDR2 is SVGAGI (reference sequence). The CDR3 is CASSYSTGVSTDTQYF. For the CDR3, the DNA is TGTGCCAGCAGTTACTCGACAGGGGTAAGCACAGATACGCAGTATTTT.

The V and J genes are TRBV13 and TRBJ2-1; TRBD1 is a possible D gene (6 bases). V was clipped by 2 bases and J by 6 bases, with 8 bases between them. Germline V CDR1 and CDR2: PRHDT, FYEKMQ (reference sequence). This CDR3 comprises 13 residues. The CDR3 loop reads CASSLYRVNEQFF. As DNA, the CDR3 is TGTGCCAGCAGCTTATACAGGGTCAATGAGCAGTTCTTC.

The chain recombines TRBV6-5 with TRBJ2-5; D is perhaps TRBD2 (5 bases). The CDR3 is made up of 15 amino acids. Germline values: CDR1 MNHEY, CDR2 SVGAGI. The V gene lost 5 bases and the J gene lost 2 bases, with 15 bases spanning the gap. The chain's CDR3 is CASSHPGSLQETQYF. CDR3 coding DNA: TGTGCCAGCAGTCATCCGGGATCCCTACAAGAGACCCAGTACTTC.

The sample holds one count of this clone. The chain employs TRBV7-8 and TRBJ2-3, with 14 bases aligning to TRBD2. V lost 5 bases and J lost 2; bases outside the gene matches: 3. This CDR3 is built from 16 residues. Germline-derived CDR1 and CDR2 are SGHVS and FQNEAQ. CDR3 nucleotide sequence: TGTGCCAGCAGCCAGACTAGCGGGGGGGCCACAGATACGCAGTATTTT. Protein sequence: CASSQTSGGATDTQYF.

The CDR3 DNA follows: TGTGCCAGCAGTTACCAGGGTTCCAACGAGCAGTACTTC. Translation: CASSYQGSNEQYF. The chain combines TRBV6-5 with TRBJ2-7; D perhaps matches TRBD1 (5 bases). Germline V gives CDR1 MNHEY, CDR2 SVGAGI. The CDR3 runs 13 residues. The ends were cut back, 2 bases at V and 5 bases at J, with 10 bases in the middle.

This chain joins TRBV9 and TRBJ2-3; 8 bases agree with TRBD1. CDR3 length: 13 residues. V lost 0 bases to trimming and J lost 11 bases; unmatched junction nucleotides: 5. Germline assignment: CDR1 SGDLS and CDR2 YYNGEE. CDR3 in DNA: TGTGCCAGCAGCGTAGCTACAGGGGGTGAGCAGTATTTT. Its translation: CASSVATGGEQYF.

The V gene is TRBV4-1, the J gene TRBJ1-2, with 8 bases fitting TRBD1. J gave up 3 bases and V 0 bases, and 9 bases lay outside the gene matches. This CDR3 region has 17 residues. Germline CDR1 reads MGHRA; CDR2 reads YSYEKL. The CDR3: CASSQEAFSTGDYGYTF. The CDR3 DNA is TGCGCCAGCAGCCAAGAGGCTTTTTCGACAGGGGACTATGGCTACACCTTC.

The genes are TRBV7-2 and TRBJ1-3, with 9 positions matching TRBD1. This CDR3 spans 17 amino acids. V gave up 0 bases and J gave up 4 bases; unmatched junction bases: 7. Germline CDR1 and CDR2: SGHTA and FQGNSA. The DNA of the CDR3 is TGTGCCAGCAGCTTAGCGCTACGACAGGGGGGAGGAAACACCATATATTTT. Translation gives CASSLALRQGGGNTIYF. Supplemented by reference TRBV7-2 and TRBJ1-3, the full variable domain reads GAGVSQSPSNKVTEKGKDVELRCDPISGHTALYWYRQSLGQGLEFLIYFQGNSAPDKSGLPSDRFSAERTGGSVSTLTIQRTQQEDSAVYLCASSLALRQGGGNTIYFGEGSWLTVV.

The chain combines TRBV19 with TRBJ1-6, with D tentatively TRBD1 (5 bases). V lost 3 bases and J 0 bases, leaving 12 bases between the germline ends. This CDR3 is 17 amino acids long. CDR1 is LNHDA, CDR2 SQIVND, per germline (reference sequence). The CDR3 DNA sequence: TGTGCCAGTAGTATTTTTGGGGGGAACTCCTATAATTCACCCCTCCACTTT. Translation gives CASSIFGGNSYNSPLHF.

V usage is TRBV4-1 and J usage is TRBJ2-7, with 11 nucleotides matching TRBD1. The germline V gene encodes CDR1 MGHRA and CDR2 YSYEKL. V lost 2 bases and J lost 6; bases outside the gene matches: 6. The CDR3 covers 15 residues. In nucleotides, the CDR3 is TGCGCCAGCAGCCAAACCCGGGGGACAGGGGGCGAGCAGTACTTC. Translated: CASSQTRGTGGEQYF.